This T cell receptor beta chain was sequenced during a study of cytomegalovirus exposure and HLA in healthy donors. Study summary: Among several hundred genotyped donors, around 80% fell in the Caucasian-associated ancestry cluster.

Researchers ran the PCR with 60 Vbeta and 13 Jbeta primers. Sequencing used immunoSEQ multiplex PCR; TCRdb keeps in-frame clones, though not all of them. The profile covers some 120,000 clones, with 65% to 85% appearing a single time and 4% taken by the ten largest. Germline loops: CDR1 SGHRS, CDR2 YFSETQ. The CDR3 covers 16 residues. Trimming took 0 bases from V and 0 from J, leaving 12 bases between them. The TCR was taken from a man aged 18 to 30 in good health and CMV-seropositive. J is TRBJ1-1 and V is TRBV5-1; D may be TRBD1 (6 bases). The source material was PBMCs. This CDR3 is CASSLETGRVNTEAFF. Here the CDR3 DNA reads TGCGCCAGCAGCTTGGAGACAGGCCGAGTGAACACTGAAGCTTTCTTT. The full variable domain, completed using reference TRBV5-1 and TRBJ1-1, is KAGVTQTPRYLIKTRGQQVTLSCSPISGHRSVSWYQQTPGQGLQFLFEYFSETQRNKGNFPGRFSGRQFSNSRSEMNVSTLELGDSALYLCASSLETGRVNTEAFFGQGTRLTVV.